The T cell receptor (beta chain) under discussion was sequenced for a study of regulatory T cells in long-lasting Graves disease. Study-wide results and limits: Peripheral blood alone, not thyroid tissue, underwent study.

This sample's time point: newly diagnosed GD, antithyroid drugs for less than 3 months. Making the TCR library involved RNA that had been extracted from PBMCs. This clonotype showed up just a few times. What it binds is not known. In building TCR beta libraries, iRepertoire HTBI primers were used together with Arm-PCR of CDR3 regions. Using its own MiXCR run on the multiplex PCR reads, TCRdb lists one record per CDR3 protein. The sample has a few hundred thousand distinct CDR3 sequences, about 20% seen once. The CDR3 contains 16 residues. Trimming cost V 0 bases and J 9 bases; bases outside gene matches: 10. CDR1 is SGHRS, CDR2 YFSETQ, per germline. This sample was shared with a second study, whose subject was T cells in Graves' hyperthyroidism and ophthalmopathy. That study reports: Patients aged 18 to 65 with hyperthyroidism were newly diagnosed, with duration under 2 months. Diagnosing involved the use of clinical symptoms, serum thyroxine and TRAb, thyroid ultrasound and orbital computed tomography. The HTBI primer set was used in a first-round RT-PCR of the TCR CDR3.

This rearrangement joins TRBV5-1 to TRBJ2-1; TRBD1 matches at 9 bases. The specimen comprised peripheral blood mononuclear cells (PBMCs), sampled at new diagnosis, from a patient treated with antithyroid drugs. The receptor was derived from a woman aged 25 to 45 with Graves disease. In DNA form, the CDR3 reads TGCGCCAGCAGCTTGGAACAGGGGGCGCGATCAAGTGAGCAGTTCTTC. It yields the protein CASSLEQGARSSEQFF.